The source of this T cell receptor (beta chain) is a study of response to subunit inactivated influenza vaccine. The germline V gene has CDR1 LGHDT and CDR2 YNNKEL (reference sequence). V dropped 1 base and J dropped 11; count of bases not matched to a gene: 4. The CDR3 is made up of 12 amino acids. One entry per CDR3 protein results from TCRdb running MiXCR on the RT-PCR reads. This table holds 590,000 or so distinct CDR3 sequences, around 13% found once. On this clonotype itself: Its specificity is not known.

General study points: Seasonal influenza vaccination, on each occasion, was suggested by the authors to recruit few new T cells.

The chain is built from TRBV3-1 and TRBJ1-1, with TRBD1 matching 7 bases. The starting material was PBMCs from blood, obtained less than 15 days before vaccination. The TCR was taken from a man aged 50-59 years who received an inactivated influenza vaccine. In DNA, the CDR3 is TGTGCCAGCAGCCAAGGGGACAGAGGGGCTTTCTTT. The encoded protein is CASSQGDRGAFF.